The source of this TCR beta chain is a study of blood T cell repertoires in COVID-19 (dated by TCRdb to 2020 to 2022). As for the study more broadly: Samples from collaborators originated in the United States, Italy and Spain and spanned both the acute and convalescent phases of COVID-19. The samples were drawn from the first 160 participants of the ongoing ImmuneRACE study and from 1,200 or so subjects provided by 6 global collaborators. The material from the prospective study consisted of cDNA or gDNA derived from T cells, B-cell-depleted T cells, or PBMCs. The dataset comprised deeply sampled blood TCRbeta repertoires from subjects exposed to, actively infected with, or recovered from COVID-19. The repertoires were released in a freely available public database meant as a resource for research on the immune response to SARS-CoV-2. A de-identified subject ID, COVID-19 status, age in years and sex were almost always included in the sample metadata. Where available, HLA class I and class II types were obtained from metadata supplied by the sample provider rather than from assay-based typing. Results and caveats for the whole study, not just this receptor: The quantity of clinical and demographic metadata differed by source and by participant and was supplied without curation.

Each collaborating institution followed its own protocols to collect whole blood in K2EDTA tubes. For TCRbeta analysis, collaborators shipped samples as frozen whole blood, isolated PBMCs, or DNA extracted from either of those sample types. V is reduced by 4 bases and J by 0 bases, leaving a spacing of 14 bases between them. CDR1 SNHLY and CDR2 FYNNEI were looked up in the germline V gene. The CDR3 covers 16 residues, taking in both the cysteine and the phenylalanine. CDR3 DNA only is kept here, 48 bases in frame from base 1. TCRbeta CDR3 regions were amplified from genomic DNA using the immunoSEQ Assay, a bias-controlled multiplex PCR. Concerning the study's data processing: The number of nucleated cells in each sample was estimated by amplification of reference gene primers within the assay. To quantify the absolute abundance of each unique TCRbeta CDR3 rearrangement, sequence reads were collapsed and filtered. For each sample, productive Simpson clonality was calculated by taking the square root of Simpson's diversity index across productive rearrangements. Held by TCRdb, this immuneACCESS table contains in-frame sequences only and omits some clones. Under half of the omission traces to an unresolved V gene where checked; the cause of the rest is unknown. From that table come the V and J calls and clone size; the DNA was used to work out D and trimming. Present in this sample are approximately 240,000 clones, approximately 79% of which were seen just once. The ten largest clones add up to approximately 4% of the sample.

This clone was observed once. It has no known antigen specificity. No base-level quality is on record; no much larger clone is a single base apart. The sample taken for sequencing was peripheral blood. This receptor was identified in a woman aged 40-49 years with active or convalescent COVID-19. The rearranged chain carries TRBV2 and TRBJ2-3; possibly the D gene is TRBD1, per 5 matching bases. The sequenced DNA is TGTGCCAGCAGTGTGGGTAGGGGTGGTAGCACAGATACGCAGTATTTT. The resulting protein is CASSVGRGGSTDTQYF.